This TCR beta chain was obtained from a study of OX40 agonist ivuxolimab in advanced cancers. The CDR3 has 16 amino acids. Germline V gene data show CDR1 as LGHNA and CDR2 as YNFKEQ. J was trimmed by 3 bases and V by 2 bases; bases with no gene match: 9. Generated by immunoSEQ multiplex PCR, the TCRdb table keeps only in-frame clones and is missing some. This sample has 60,000 to 75,000 clones; around 92% occur once, and the top ten carry roughly a fifth. The chain uses TRBV4-2 and TRBJ1-1, with 7 bases that match TRBD1. The receptor was derived from an adult with an advanced solid tumor such as melanoma, head and neck, liver or kidney cancer. Sequencing was performed on CD4+ or CD8+ T cells sorted from blood, taken in a trial of the OX40 agonist ivuxolimab. CDR3 DNA sequence: TGTGCCAGCAGCCAAAATGCCGGGACAGAGGACACTGAAGCTTTCTTT. This gives the protein CASSQNAGTEDTEAFF.